This T cell receptor beta chain was profiled in a study of T cells in Graves' hyperthyroidism and ophthalmopathy. The overall study: The blood sample was taken at first diagnosis, before treatment began. General observations from the study: Onset of ophthalmopathy came a median roughly 6.4 months after the model predicted it.

Germline CDR1 is ENHRY and CDR2 is SYGVKD. This CDR3 contains 15 residues. Trimming took 10 bases from V and 0 from J; bases not matched to a gene: 8. Diagnoses used clinical symptoms, serum thyroxine and TRAb, thyroid ultrasound and orbital computed tomography. A remark on this clonotype: As yet, its antigen is unknown. A much larger clone lies a single base off, so this may be a read error.

RNA transcripts yielded amplified TCR beta CDR3 regions. TCR CDR3 underwent first-round RT-PCR with the HTBI primer set. TCRdb ran MiXCR on the multiplex PCR reads and lists one entry per CDR3 protein. The data contain some 740,000 distinct CDR3 sequences, 12% to 15% of them seen just once; the ten biggest clones take up around 9.6%. This chain connects TRBV10-3 to TRBJ2-1; 8 nucleotides agree with TRBD2. What was sequenced was blood. This TCR derives from a woman aged 18-29 years with Graves' hyperthyroidism. This CDR3 reads CASSPGGNSYNEQFF. The DNA for the CDR3 is TGTGCCAGCTCTCCGGGGGGGAACTCCTACAATGAGCAGTTCTTC.